This TCR beta chain was sequenced for a study of Ad26.COV2.S vaccination and SARS-CoV-2 variants. General study findings and limits: Reportedly, after vaccination the spike-specific CD8+ and CD4+ T cell responses displayed substantial breadth. Vaccinated and placebo-treated recipients had similar non-spike TCR breadth. People who got the vaccine had more spike-specific TCR breadth than people who got placebo. Assessments of TCR breadth and depth may have underestimated the total T cell responses.

V was trimmed by 4 bases and J by 4 bases, leaving 11 bases between them. Germline V lookup: CDR1 LGHNT, CDR2 FRNRAP. There are 14 residues in the CDR3. Only in-frame clones appear in the TCRdb table, and some are missing; sequencing was by immunoSEQ multiplex PCR. The sample carries just over 350,000 clones, roughly nine tenths recorded once. As for this clone: Its specificity is unknown.

This material consisted of peripheral blood, taken after recovery from COVID-19. The chain joins TRBV12-5 to TRBJ2-1, with a weak D call TRBD1 (5 bases). This TCR was sampled from a human donor who had recovered from COVID-19. The CDR3 here is CASGYQGPYNEQFF. DNA for the CDR3: TGTGCTAGTGGTTACCAGGGCCCTTACAATGAGCAGTTCTTC.